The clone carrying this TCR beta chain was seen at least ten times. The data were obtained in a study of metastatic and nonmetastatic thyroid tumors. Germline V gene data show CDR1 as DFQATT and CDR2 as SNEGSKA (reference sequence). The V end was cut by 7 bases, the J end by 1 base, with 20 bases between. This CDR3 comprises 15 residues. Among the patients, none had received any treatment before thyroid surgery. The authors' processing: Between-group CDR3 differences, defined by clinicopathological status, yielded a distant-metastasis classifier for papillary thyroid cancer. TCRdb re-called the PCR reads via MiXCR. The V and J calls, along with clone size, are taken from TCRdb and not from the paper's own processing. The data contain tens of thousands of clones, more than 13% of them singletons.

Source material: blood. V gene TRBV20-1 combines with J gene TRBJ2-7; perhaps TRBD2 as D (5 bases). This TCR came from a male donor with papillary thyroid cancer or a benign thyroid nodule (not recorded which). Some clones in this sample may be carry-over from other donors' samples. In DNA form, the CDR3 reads TGCAGTGTTCCCACTGGGTGGCGGGCGTCCTACGAGCAGTACTTC. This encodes CSVPTGWRASYEQYF.